One and the same sample provided the 20 T cell receptor beta chains below, sequenced in a study of Graves' ophthalmopathy and Graves' hyperthyroidism. RNA served as the template for amplifying TCR beta CDR3 regions. First-round RT-PCR used HTBI primers; second-round multiplex PCR followed. Via MiXCR, TCRdb re-called the multiplex PCR reads, giving one row per CDR3 protein. This table has roughly 380,000 distinct CDR3 sequences, 15% appearing once. Material: peripheral blood. All receptors derive from a woman in her late teens or twenties with stable Graves' hyperthyroidism.

This clonotype showed up many times. The chain carries TRBV6-5 and TRBJ1-1, with D unclear. Germline lookup yields CDR1 MNHEY and CDR2 SVGAGI. V gave up 7 bases and J gave up 5 bases, with 20 bases separating them. CDR3 length: 15 residues. The CDR3 DNA reads as TGTGCCAGCATTCCCCCCTCGGTTGTCGGGACTGAAGCTTTCTTT. Translated, it gives CASIPPSVVGTEAFF.

This clonotype came up a few times. The rearrangement joins TRBV3-1 to TRBJ2-7, with 9 bases that match TRBD1. Per germline, CDR1 LGHDT and CDR2 YNNKEL (reference sequence). The CDR3 spans 17 residues. The ends lost 2 bases at V and 7 bases at J; junction bases unmatched: 15. CDR3 in amino acids: CASSQIMTQTGGKEQYF. CDR3 nucleotides: TGTGCCAGCAGCCAAATAATGACTCAAACAGGGGGCAAGGAGCAGTACTTC.

This clonotype came up many times. The chain joins TRBV5-1 to TRBJ2-5; a weak D match, TRBD2 (5 bases). The CDR3 is 14 amino acids. Germline V gene lookup returns CDR1 SGHRS and CDR2 YFSETQ. V lost 5 bases, J lost 4 bases, and 15 bases lay in between. The CDR3 DNA follows: TGCGCCAGCAGATCTGTGGGAGAGGGAGAGACCCAGTACTTC. Its protein product is CASRSVGEGETQYF.

The V and J genes are TRBV7-9 and TRBJ1-2, with TRBD1 matching over 7 bases. The J segment lost 8 bases and the V segment lost 1 base, leaving 7 bases of the junction unmatched. Germline V CDR1 and CDR2: SEHNR, FQNEAQ (reference sequence). This CDR3 has 14 residues. CDR3 coding DNA: TGTGCCAGCAGCTTAGAATACAGGGGTCGAGGCTACACCTTC. Encoded protein: CASSLEYRGRGYTF.

The table lists this clonotype with many counts. The chain joins TRBV7-6 to TRBJ1-3, with 7 bases that match TRBD1. Germline trimming cut 0 bases from V and 4 bases from J; bases unmatched to any gene: 3. Germline CDR1 is SGHVS and CDR2 is FNYEAQ. The length of the CDR3 is 15 residues. The CDR3: CASSLAGQSGNTIYF. CDR3 nucleotide sequence: TGTGCCAGCAGCTTAGCGGGACAGTCCGGAAACACCATATATTTT.

This clonotype was picked up many times. The chain combines TRBV10-3 with TRBJ2-5, with D possibly being TRBD1 (6 bases). This CDR3 has 14 amino acids. V lost 0 bases and J lost 5, with 10 bases in between. Per the germline V gene, CDR1 is ENHRY and CDR2 is SYGVKD. CDR3 protein: CAISESAGVETQYF. DNA for the CDR3: TGTGCCATCAGTGAGTCGGCAGGGGTGGAGACCCAGTACTTC.

At least ten counts were recorded for this clonotype. V is TRBV12-3 or TRBV12-4 and J is TRBJ1-1; D is perhaps TRBD1 (5 bases). Deletions cut 6 bases from V and 11 bases from J, with 19 bases between. The CDR3 spans 13 residues. The CDR3 DNA is TGTGCCAGCAGCCCCAAGGGAGGGGCTAGGGCTTTCTTT. Translated, it gives CASSPKGGARAFF.

The J gene is TRBJ1-5, the V gene TRBV18; D perhaps matches TRBD1 (6 bases). V dropped 6 bases and J dropped 0 bases, with 15 bases sitting between them. Germline CDR1 KGHSH, CDR2 LQKENI. The CDR3 extends over 16 amino acids. The CDR3 DNA reads as TGTGCCAGCTCCCCTTCCGGGACATATAGCAATCAGCCCCAGCATTTT. Its translation: CASSPSGTYSNQPQHF.

The V call is TRBV5-1, the J call TRBJ1-1, with D unresolved. From germline, CDR1 is SGHRS and CDR2 YFSETQ. The CDR3 extends over 15 amino acids. Trimming stripped 4 bases from V and 0 bases from J, with 13 bases between. CDR3 region: CASSPEARLNTEAFF. CDR3 sequence (DNA): TGCGCCAGCAGCCCAGAGGCAAGGTTGAACACTGAAGCTTTCTTT.

This clonotype was found a few times. The genes are TRBV12-3 or TRBV12-4 and TRBJ2-7, with D maybe TRBD2 (5 bases). The CDR3 extends over 15 amino acids. The V end was cut by 6 bases, the J end by 1 base, with 16 bases between. CDR3 nucleotide sequence: TGTGCCAGCAGCACCGTTCTAGCCGATTCCTACGAGCAGTACTTC. It yields the protein CASSTVLADSYEQYF.

Ten or more counts support this clonotype. The chain joins TRBV12-3 or TRBV12-4 to TRBJ1-2; perhaps TRBD1 as D (5 bases). V was shortened by 6 bases and J by 6 bases, with 14 bases between the two germline ends. CDR3 length equals 13 residues. CDR3 amino acids: CASSPGRVHGYTF. In DNA form, the CDR3 reads TGTGCCAGCAGCCCCGGCAGGGTGCATGGCTACACCTTC.

This clonotype was detected ten times or more. The J gene is TRBJ2-7, the V gene TRBV10-3, with D possibly matching TRBD2 (6 bases). This CDR3 region has 15 residues. CDR1 is ENHRY, CDR2 SYGVKD, per germline. V lost 4 bases and J 0 bases, leaving 13 bases between the germline ends. Written as DNA, the CDR3 is TGTGCCATCAGTGCCGCGGACGGGAGCTCCTACGAGCAGTACTTC. Amino acid sequence: CAISAADGSSYEQYF.

Many counts were recorded for this clonotype. The chain links TRBV27 to TRBJ1-1; D possibly corresponds to TRBD1 (5 bases). This CDR3 has 12 amino acids. Germline V gene sequence: CDR1 MNHEY, CDR2 SMNVEV (reference sequence). V was trimmed by 3 bases and J by 7 bases, leaving 9 bases between them. CDR3 loop: CASSFDSREAFF. For the CDR3, the DNA is TGTGCCAGCAGTTTTGACAGCCGTGAAGCTTTCTTT.

This clonotype was found many times. The chain links TRBV6-4 to TRBJ1-1; 10 bases align to TRBD1. Germline V gives CDR1 MRHNA, CDR2 SNTAGT. With 5 bases clipped from V and 1 base from J, the junction kept 22 bases outside the gene matches. The CDR3 length is 21 residues. CDR3 protein: CASSSDRGQFKWNQENTEAFF. The CDR3 coding sequence is TGTGCCAGCAGTAGCGACAGGGGGCAATTTAAATGGAATCAAGAGAACACTGAAGCTTTCTTT.

The V gene is TRBV29-1, the J gene TRBJ2-5, with TRBD1 matching over 9 bases. This CDR3 is 13 amino acids long. The germline gives CDR1 SQVTM, CDR2 ANQGSEA. V lost 6 bases, J lost 3 bases, and 5 bases stayed unmatched. The CDR3 sequence: CSVDTGGEETQYF. The DNA for the CDR3 is TGCAGCGTGGATACAGGGGGCGAAGAGACCCAGTACTTC. Combining the CDR3 with reference TRBV29-1 and TRBJ2-5 gives the whole variable domain SAVISQKPSRDICQRGTSLTIQCQVDSQVTMMFWYRQQPGQSLTLIATANQGSEATYESGFVIDKFPISRPNLTFSTLTVSNMSPEDSSIYLCSVDTGGEETQYFGPGTRLLVL.

This clonotype appeared many times. The rearrangement links TRBV15 to TRBJ2-7, with a weak D call TRBD1 (5 bases). The ends were cut back, 0 bases at V and 6 bases at J, with 15 bases in the middle. This CDR3 spans 15 amino acids. CDR1 and CDR2 (germline): LNHNV, YYDKDF (reference sequence). The CDR3 nucleotides read TGTGCCACCAGCAGAGATCCCCAGGGAAACCCCGAGCAGTACTTC. It translates to CATSRDPQGNPEQYF.

This clonotype was seen at least ten times. The gene calls are TRBV5-1 and TRBJ2-5; 10 bases map to TRBD1. V was clipped by 4 bases and J by 6 bases; unmatched bases: 15. Germline lookup yields CDR1 SGHRS and CDR2 YFSETQ. The CDR3 is made up of 17 amino acids. The CDR3 sequence: CASSPGTGVRAGQTQYF. The CDR3 region has the DNA TGCGCCAGCAGCCCAGGGACAGGGGTTCGCGCCGGGCAGACCCAGTACTTC.

In this sample, this clonotype turned up a few times. It may be a read error: a sequence one base away is much more abundant. V is TRBV27 and J is TRBJ2-5; the D gene is possibly TRBD2 (6 bases). In germline, CDR1 is MNHEY, CDR2 SMNVEV (reference sequence). The CDR3 is made up of 14 amino acids. CDR3 DNA sequence: TGTGCCAGCCGAAGGTGGGGGGAGCAAGAGACCAAGTACTTC. Encoded protein: CASRRWGEQETKYF.

V and J are TRBV6-2 or TRBV6-3 and TRBJ2-5, with 9 bases aligning to TRBD2. Germline-derived CDR1 and CDR2 are MNHEY and SVGEGT. The CDR3 length is 15 residues. V shed 2 bases, J shed 1 base, and the junction held 2 bases outside the gene matches. In DNA form, the CDR3 reads TGTGCCAGCAGTTACCCGCGGGAGGGCCAAGAGACCCAGTACTTC. It yields the protein CASSYPREGQETQYF.

A few counts support this clonotype. V gene TRBV5-1 combines with J gene TRBJ2-7; D is unresolved. The CDR3 extends over 14 amino acids. CDR1 SGHRS and CDR2 YFSETQ come from the germline V gene. The V gene lost 0 bases and the J gene lost 0 bases, with 7 bases spanning the gap. The CDR3 nucleotides read TGCGCCAGCAGCTTGGAGATGACCTCCTACGAGCAGTACTTC. Translating it yields CASSLEMTSYEQYF.